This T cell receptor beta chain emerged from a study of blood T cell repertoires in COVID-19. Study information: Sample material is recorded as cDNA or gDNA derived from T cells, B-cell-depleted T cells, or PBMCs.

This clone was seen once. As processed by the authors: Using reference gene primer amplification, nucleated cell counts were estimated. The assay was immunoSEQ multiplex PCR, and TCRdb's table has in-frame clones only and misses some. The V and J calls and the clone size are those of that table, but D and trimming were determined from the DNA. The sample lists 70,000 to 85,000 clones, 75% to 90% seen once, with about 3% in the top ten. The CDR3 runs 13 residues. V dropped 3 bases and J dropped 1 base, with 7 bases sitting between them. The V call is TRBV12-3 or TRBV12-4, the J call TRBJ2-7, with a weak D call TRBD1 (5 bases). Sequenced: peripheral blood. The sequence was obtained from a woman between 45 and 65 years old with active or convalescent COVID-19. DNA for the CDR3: TGTGCCAGCAGTTTTCAGGGATCCTACGAGCAGTACTTC. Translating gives CASSFQGSYEQYF.